This T cell receptor beta chain is from a study of T-cell memory formation after mild COVID-19 (dated by TCRdb to the early 2020s). Regarding the research as a whole: Most TCR sequence clusters were specific to one of the two donors. Longitudinal TCRalpha and TCRbeta repertoire sequencing tracked T-cell clones expanding and contracting after mild COVID-19 in a couple of donors. The cohort was made up of two young adult volunteers, one female and one male, who were previously healthy. Beyond this particular receptor, the publication reports: Whether the second-wave clones peaking on day 37 were SARS-CoV-2 specific was not confirmed. Clones that contracted from day 15 to 85 showed balanced CD4/CD8 phenotypes, whereas a second wave of clones that expanded from day 15 to 37 leaned towards CD4+. The study covered only two mild cases, and larger cohorts including severe cases with pre-infection samples were considered necessary. Contracting CD4+ clones were located mainly in the CM and EM memory subsets, whereas CD8+ clones were found to be enriched in EMRA. Some responding clones were found in pre-infection memory, which suggests that pre-existing cross-reactive memory T cells took part in the SARS-CoV-2 response.

The sequencing machine was an Illumina NovaSeq 6000. TCRalpha and TCRbeta cDNA libraries were constructed by 5'RACE with constant-segment primers, with sample barcodes and unique molecular identifiers being introduced. RNA was extracted from every sample with Trizol reagent. Amplification of the libraries took two PCR steps, and the second step added a second sample barcode plus Illumina TruSeq adapters. The libraries were sequenced on an Illumina NovaSeq using 2 x 150 bp paired-end reads. In the source study's methods: Reads were demultiplexed and collapsed into UMI-guided consensus sequences with migec v1.2.7. Using mixcr v2.1.11, the UMI consensuses were aligned to TRA and TRB V and J templates and assembled into clonotypes. Clonotypes were classified as expanded or contracted when called significant by both edgeR and NoisET, with noise models trained on biological replicates. For edgeR calls, the cutoffs were a false discovery rate-adjusted p below 0.01 and a log2 fold-change threshold of 1. As an exploratory analysis of dynamics, max-normalized trajectories of the 1000 most abundant clonotypes were examined with PCA combined with hierarchical clustering. Separately sequenced CD4+ and CD8+ repertoires were used to assign a CD4 or CD8 phenotype to each responding clone. In TCRdb, the public reads were trimmed at Q25 with fastp and aligned with MiXCR, with productive beta chains retained. Each entry merges the rows of one CDR3 protein and shows their most common DNA and genes. For this entry, the V and J calls and clone size follow TCRdb and not the study's own pipeline. For this sample the table gives approximately 150,000 distinct CDR3 sequences, of which 6% were detected only once. The ten top clones hold approximately 2.1% of the sample.

Ficoll-Paque density gradient centrifugation was used to isolate PBMCs. This clonotype was detected ten times or more. Its cognate antigen has yet to be identified. There are no base qualities to consult, and no much larger clone falls within one base. The CDR3 covers 16 residues, taking in both the cysteine and the phenylalanine. Of the read, only the CDR3 DNA is kept; its 48 bases are in frame from base 1. The germline V gene specifies SGHVS as CDR1 and FNYEAQ as CDR2. Here V drops 4 bases and J drops 6 bases, and the junction holds 12 bases not matched to any gene. The rearranged chain carries TRBV7-6 and TRBJ2-1, and 7 bases in between align with TRBD1. This clonotype originated in an adult woman who had mild COVID-19 (a few samples of this study predate the infection). The sample titles of this study are shuffled in the database, so cell type and time point are left out; the donor was told from shared clones. Sequenced material: PBMCs or a T cell subset sorted from them (not recorded which). The CDR3 reads CASSSLTGTEGNEQFF. The DNA sequence is TGTGCCAGCAGCTCATTAACCGGGACAGAAGGCAATGAGCAGTTCTTC.